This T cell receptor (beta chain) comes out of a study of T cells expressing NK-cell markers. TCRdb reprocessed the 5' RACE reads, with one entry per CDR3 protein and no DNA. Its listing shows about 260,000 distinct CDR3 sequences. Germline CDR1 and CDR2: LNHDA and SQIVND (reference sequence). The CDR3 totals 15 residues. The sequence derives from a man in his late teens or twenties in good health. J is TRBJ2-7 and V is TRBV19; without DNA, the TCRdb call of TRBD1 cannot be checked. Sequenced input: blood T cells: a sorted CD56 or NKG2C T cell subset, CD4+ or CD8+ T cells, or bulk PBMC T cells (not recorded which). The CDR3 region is CASSQTSTGGYEQYF.